The entry below describes one T cell receptor beta chain. The method was immunoSEQ multiplex PCR; TCRdb's version includes in-frame clones alone and lacks a portion of them. This table has roughly 330,000 clones, approximately 89% appearing once. The sample belongs to a study of blood T cell repertoires in COVID-19. Ages ranged from about 18 to 89 years, with residence in about 24 US areas. All recovered Cohort 3 donors got two negative PCRs, got clearance, or saw symptom resolution. The sample was PBMCs or T cells enriched from blood (not recorded which). The TCR was taken from a woman in her twenties or thirties who had recovered from COVID-19.

CDR3 amino acids: CASSMLRGLANEQYF. Here the CDR3 DNA reads TGTGCCAGCAGCATGCTCAGGGGACTAGCGAACGAGCAGTACTTC. The rearrangement links TRBV11-2 to TRBJ2-7, with 10 bases fitting TRBD2. Germline values: CDR1 SGHAT, CDR2 FQNNGV. This CDR3 comprises 15 residues. After removal of 5 bases from V and 5 bases from J, the junction contained 9 bases not matched to a gene.